The 32 T cell receptor beta chains reported below all come from one sample, sequenced in a study of Graves' ophthalmopathy and Graves' hyperthyroidism. Scientists amplified the TCR beta CDR3 regions from RNA transcripts. HTBI primers primed a first-round RT-PCR, and a second-round multiplex PCR followed. Via MiXCR, TCRdb re-called the multiplex PCR reads, giving one row per CDR3 protein. The table includes about 1.2 million distinct CDR3 sequences, 35% to 40% detected once. Sequencing used peripheral blood or thyroid tissue (not recorded which). Receptor source: an adult man with Graves' hyperthyroidism.

The sample holds many counts of this clonotype. The CDR3 nucleotides are TGTGCCATCAGTGAGTCTGGGGACAGCTCCTATGGCTACACCTTC. Protein sequence: CAISESGDSSYGYTF. The rearrangement joins TRBV10-3 to TRBJ1-2; 7 bases are a match to TRBD1. This CDR3 contains 15 residues. Germline V gene data show CDR1 as ENHRY and CDR2 as SYGVKD. V trimming: 0 bases; J trimming: 4 bases; junction bases outside the gene matches: 5.

This clonotype was seen only a few times. The chain combines TRBV5-1 with TRBJ2-7; TRBD2 matches at 7 bases. The length of the CDR3 is 15 residues. V was clipped by 3 bases and J by 6 bases; unmatched bases: 12. Germline V gene lookup returns CDR1 SGHRS and CDR2 YFSETQ. The CDR3 DNA is TGCGCCAGCAGCTACCTGGGCGGGAGAGTTGCCGAGCAGTACTTC. As protein: CASSYLGGRVAEQYF.

This clonotype was observed once. The V gene is TRBV7-2, the J gene TRBJ2-5; D gene uncertain. CDR1 and CDR2 from the germline V gene are SGHTA and FQGNSA. Trimming removed 5 bases at V and 3 bases at J, with 13 bases between. The CDR3 loop spans 14 amino acids. For the CDR3, the DNA is TGTGCCAGCAGCCCCCGACATGGTGAAGAGACCCAGTACTTC. Translated, it gives CASSPRHGEETQYF.

The rearrangement uses TRBV2 and TRBJ1-5, with no clear D. The V gene's germline CDR1 is SNHLY and CDR2 FYNNEI. V lost 4 bases, J lost 2 bases, and 12 bases lay in between. The CDR3 extends over 15 amino acids. CDR3 sequence reads: CASSAQDVGNQPQHF. The CDR3 DNA is TGTGCCAGCAGTGCGCAGGATGTTGGCAATCAGCCCCAGCATTTT. The variable domain in full, with the rest retrieved from reference TRBV2 and TRBJ1-5, is EPEVTQTPSHQVTQMGQEVILRCVPISNHLYFYWYRQILGQKVEFLVSFYNNEISEKSEIFDDQFSVERPDGSNFTLKIRSTKLEDSAMYFCASSAQDVGNQPQHFGDGTRLSIL.

The chain couples TRBV10-2 to TRBJ1-1; D is undetermined. V was shortened by 3 bases and J by 7 bases, with 15 bases between the two germline ends. Germline loops: CDR1 WSHSY, CDR2 SAAADI. The CDR3 covers 14 residues. CDR3 in amino acids: CASSDSGFGGEAFF. The CDR3 nucleotides read TGCGCCAGCAGTGACTCCGGTTTTGGAGGTGAAGCTTTCTTT.

The table lists this clonotype with a few counts. V gene TRBV18 combines with J gene TRBJ1-2; no firm D call. This CDR3 region has 14 residues. Germline assignment: CDR1 KGHSH and CDR2 LQKENI. Trimming removed 2 bases from V and 3 bases from J, with 10 bases in between. This chain's CDR3 is CASSPSNGYYGYTF. The CDR3 bases are TGTGCCAGCTCACCATCGAACGGGTACTATGGCTACACCTTC.

This clonotype appeared a few times. The chain recombines TRBV10-2 with TRBJ1-1; 9 bases are shared with TRBD1. The V gene end was trimmed by 10 bases and the J gene end by 11 bases; junction bases not matched to a gene: 11. The CDR3 covers 12 residues. Germline V lookup: CDR1 WSHSY, CDR2 SAAADI. The CDR3: CATRDRASRAFF. The DNA for the CDR3 is TGCGCCACCCGGGACAGGGCTAGTCGGGCTTTCTTT.

The table lists this clonotype with many counts. The chain links TRBV5-1 to TRBJ1-6; D unresolved. The CDR3 is 16 amino acids. V was shortened by 0 bases and J by 9 bases, with 16 bases between the two germline ends. CDR1 is SGHRS and CDR2 is YFSETQ in the germline V gene. The CDR3 DNA is TGCGCCAGCAGCTTGGCGGAGGGCCAACTTGGTTCACCCCTCCACTTT. Its translation is CASSLAEGQLGSPLHF.

V is TRBV12-3 or TRBV12-4 and J is TRBJ1-1; possibly TRBD1 for D (6 bases). The length of the CDR3 is 16 residues. V was pared by 5 bases and J by 1 base, with 17 bases between. CDR3 DNA sequence: TGTGCCAGCAGTCTCCGGGACACGGGAGGGAACACTGAAGCTTTCTTT. This gives the protein CASSLRDTGGNTEAFF.

In its sample, this clonotype was seen many times. The chain joins TRBV2 to TRBJ2-2; tentatively, D is TRBD2 (5 bases). Per germline, CDR1 SNHLY and CDR2 FYNNEI. This CDR3 has 13 residues. Trimming left V 6 bases short and J 5 bases short, with 10 bases between. The DNA for the CDR3 is TGTGCCAGCAGGGGCCGAGGGACCGGGGAGCTGTTTTTT. Protein: CASRGRGTGELFF.

This clonotype has ten or more counts. This rearrangement joins TRBV10-3 to TRBJ2-3; 14 nucleotides line up with TRBD2. Germline CDR1 is ENHRY and CDR2 is SYGVKD. The CDR3 spans 14 residues. Trimming at V came to 10 bases and at J to 5 bases, leaving 5 bases not matched to a gene. The CDR3 is CATTSGGAGDTQYF. The CDR3 DNA is TGTGCCACGACTAGCGGGGGGGCCGGAGATACGCAGTATTTT.

A note on this clonotype: A read error may produce the germline difference seen at one junction end. The chain combines TRBV10-2 with TRBJ2-7; a weak D match, TRBD2 (6 bases). Germline loops: CDR1 WSHSY, CDR2 SAAADI. The CDR3 has 16 amino acids. The CDR3 loop is CASSYPPPRGTYEQYF. CDR3 DNA: TGTGCCAGCAGTTACCCACCCCCGCGGGGTACTTACGAGCAGTACTTC.

This clonotype was picked up many times. The chain joins TRBV29-1 to TRBJ2-5; 14 bases map to TRBD2. From germline, CDR1 is SQVTM and CDR2 ANQGSEA. The CDR3 length is 15 residues. Trimming took 7 bases from V and 5 from J; bases not matched to a gene: 9. CDR3 sequence: CSAAGLAGDRETQYF. Here the CDR3 DNA reads TGCAGCGCCGCGGGACTAGCGGGAGACCGGGAGACCCAGTACTTC.

This chain joins TRBV15 and TRBJ1-5; 8 bases align to TRBD1. The CDR3 runs 14 residues. CDR1 is LNHNV and CDR2 is YYDKDF in the germline V gene (reference sequence). The trim removed 5 bases at V and 7 bases at J, leaving 7 bases unmatched. The CDR3 bases are TGTGCCACCAGCGCCAGGGGGCTTGGACAGCCCCAGCATTTT. Translation gives CATSARGLGQPQHF. The entire variable domain, with the rest obtained from reference TRBV15 and TRBJ1-5, is as follows: DAMVIQNPRYQVTQFGKPVTLSCSQTLNHNVMYWYQQKSSQAPKLLFHYYDKDFNNEADTPDNFQSRRPNTSFCFLDIRSPGLGDTAMYLCATSARGLGQPQHFGDGTRLSIL.

DNA for the CDR3: TGTGCCAGCAGCCGCGGGATATTCTACGAGCAGTACTTC. Translated: CASSRGIFYEQYF. The chain combines TRBV11-3 with TRBJ2-7; possible D gene TRBD2, 6 bases. Germline CDR1 reads SGHNT; CDR2 reads YENEEA. The CDR3 length is 13 residues. V was clipped by 5 bases and J by 3 bases, with 11 bases between them. The whole variable domain, filled in from reference TRBV11-3 and TRBJ2-7, reads EAGVVQSPRYKIIEKKQPVAFWCNPISGHNTLYWYLQNLGQGPELLIRYENEEAVDDSQLPKDRFSAERLKGVDSTLKIQPAELGDSAVYLCASSRGIFYEQYFGPGTRLTVT.

This clonotype was seen many times. The chain links TRBV5-1 to TRBJ2-7, with D perhaps matching TRBD1 (6 bases). V gave up 5 bases and J gave up 4 bases, with 16 bases separating them. Germline V gives CDR1 SGHRS, CDR2 YFSETQ. The CDR3 is 14 residues long. The CDR3 DNA reads TGCGCCAGCAGAGGTGACAGGCGATTATACGAGCAGTACTTC. It yields the protein CASRGDRRLYEQYF.

At least ten counts were recorded for this clonotype. J is TRBJ2-7 and V is TRBV10-2; no clear D gene. Per the germline V gene, CDR1 is WSHSY and CDR2 is SAAADI. CDR3 length: 13 residues. CDR3 loop: CVIQQGPSYEQYF. The CDR3 DNA is TGCGTCATCCAGCAAGGTCCCTCCTACGAGCAGTACTTC.

This clonotype was seen more than once but under ten times. Compared with germline, one end of the junction differs, possibly owing to a read error. The rearrangement uses TRBV10-3 and TRBJ2-2; 8 nucleotides line up with TRBD1. The CDR3 totals 15 residues. The V gene's germline CDR1 is ENHRY and CDR2 SYGVKD. The CDR3 DNA reads TGTGCCAGCAGTTCGGACAGGGCGGTCACCGGGGAGCTGTTTTTT. Protein sequence: CASSSDRAVTGELFF.

Regarding this clonotype: Mismatch with germline at one junction end may stem from a read error. The chain has TRBV12-3 or TRBV12-4 and TRBJ1-5; D gene ambiguous. The CDR3 covers 12 residues. CDR3 nucleotides: TGTGCCAGCAGCCGACTCAATAAGCCCCAGCATTTT. It yields the protein CASSRLNKPQHF.

The chain combines TRBV2 with TRBJ1-4; D uncertain. Deletions cut 5 bases from V and 7 bases from J, with 14 bases between. Germline V gene lookup returns CDR1 SNHLY and CDR2 FYNNEI. There are 14 residues in the CDR3. The CDR3 sequence is CASSPNGRSEKLFF. CDR3 DNA: TGTGCCAGCAGTCCGAACGGGCGAAGTGAAAAACTGTTTTTT.

The chain couples TRBV25-1 to TRBJ2-2; no reliable D call. Germline V CDR1 and CDR2: MGHDK, SYGVNS. The V and J ends lost 11 bases and 5 bases respectively, with 15 bases between them. This CDR3 is 13 amino acids long. The CDR3 region is CAWSVRQTGELFF. The DNA of the CDR3 is TGTGCCTGGAGTGTGCGGCAAACCGGGGAGCTGTTTTTT. Together with reference TRBV25-1 and TRBJ2-2, the CDR3 gives the full variable domain: EADIYQTPRYLVIGTGKKITLECSQTMGHDKMYWYQQDPGMELHLIHYSYGVNSTEKGDLSSESTVSRIRTEHFPLTLESARPSHTSQYLCAWSVRQTGELFFGEGSRLTVL.

This clonotype appeared many times. The chain recombines TRBV7-2 with TRBJ2-5; the match to TRBD1 covers 12 bases. Per germline, CDR1 SGHTA and CDR2 FQGNSA. The length of the CDR3 is 16 residues. Unmatched junction bases numbered 8, after V lost 4 bases and J lost 5 bases. The CDR3 is CASSSFGTGGAETQYF. In DNA, the CDR3 is TGTGCCAGCAGCTCCTTCGGGACAGGGGGCGCGGAGACCCAGTACTTC.

This clonotype was recorded only once. The junction differs from germline at one of its ends, possibly a read error. The CDR3 here is CASSQESRGRSEAFF. The CDR3 bases are TGCGCCAGCAGCCAAGAATCGAGGGGCAGGAGTGAAGCTTTCTTT. The chain uses TRBV7-2 and TRBJ1-1; TRBD1 is a possible D gene (5 bases). The germline V gene has CDR1 SGHTA and CDR2 FQGNSA. The length of the CDR3 is 15 residues.

This clonotype appeared many times. This chain's CDR3 is CASSLGAATTNYGYTF. CDR3 DNA: TGCGCCAGCAGCTTGGGGGCGGCCACCACTAACTATGGCTACACCTTC. The chain has TRBV5-1 and TRBJ1-2, with D uncertain. Germline V CDR1 and CDR2: SGHRS, YFSETQ. Trimming left V 0 bases short and J 0 bases short, with 12 bases between. CDR3 length: 16 amino acids.

This clonotype was detected ten times or more. This rearrangement joins TRBV11-2 to TRBJ1-2; D gene unclear. In germline, CDR1 is SGHAT, CDR2 FQNNGV. The CDR3 has 14 residues. The germline V and J ends were trimmed by 5 bases and 5 bases, with 15 bases remaining between them. In nucleotides, the CDR3 is TGTGCCAGCAGCCCAGATGGTCTCGGGTATGGCTACACCTTC. This translates into CASSPDGLGYGYTF.

Remarks on this clonotype: A read error may explain this, as a much larger clone is one base away. V is TRBV24-1 and J is TRBJ2-7; D uncertain. Germline lookup yields CDR1 KGHDR and CDR2 SFDVKD. The CDR3 is made up of 13 amino acids. V was pared by 4 bases and J by 0 bases, with 6 bases between. In DNA, the CDR3 is TGTGCCACCAGTGAGCACAGCTCCTACGAGCAGTACTTC. It translates to CATSEHSSYEQYF.

V is TRBV30 and J is TRBJ1-5, with 8 bases identical to TRBD1. Germline CDR1 reads GTSNPN; CDR2 reads SVGIG (reference sequence). The CDR3 runs 15 residues. Germline trimming cut 2 bases from V and 4 bases from J; bases unmatched to any gene: 7. CDR3 sequence reads: CAWSYGTGLNQPQHF. CDR3 sequence (DNA): TGTGCCTGGAGTTATGGGACAGGCCTTAATCAGCCCCAGCATTTT.

CDR3 loop: CASSLVRGAGYEQYF. The CDR3 DNA is TGTGCCAGCAGCTTAGTACGGGGGGCCGGTTACGAGCAGTACTTC. This chain links TRBV7-2 with TRBJ2-7; tentatively, D is TRBD2 (7 bases). Germline CDR1 reads SGHTA; CDR2 reads FQGNSA. V was shortened by 1 base and J by 4 bases, with 14 bases between the two germline ends. CDR3 length equals 15 residues.

Points on this clonotype: The junction shows a germline mismatch at one end, possibly a read error. The CDR3 loop is CASKLGGMNTGELFF. The CDR3 region has the DNA TGTGCCAGCAAATTAGGGGGTATGAACACTGGGGAGCTGTTTTTT. This chain uses TRBV11-3 with TRBJ2-2, with a tentative D call TRBD1 (6 bases). CDR1 is SGHNT, CDR2 YENEEA, per germline. The CDR3 length is 15 residues.

As concerns this clonotype: The junction differs from germline at one of its ends, possibly a read error. The chain joins TRBV7-2 to TRBJ2-5; D is possibly TRBD1 (6 bases). The CDR3 loop spans 14 amino acids. In germline, CDR1 is SGHTA, CDR2 FQGNSA. In DNA form, the CDR3 reads TGTGCCGGCAGCTTGAGAGGGGGTGGGGAGACCCAGTACTTC. Its translation: CAGSLRGGGETQYF.

J is TRBJ2-2 and V is TRBV5-1; 8 bases are a match to TRBD1. V was clipped by 3 bases and J by 6 bases; unmatched bases: 19. From germline, CDR1 is SGHRS and CDR2 YFSETQ. This CDR3 is built from 19 residues. The CDR3: CASSSRGAGGASRAGELFF. The DNA for the CDR3 is TGCGCCAGCAGCTCGCGTGGGGCAGGGGGCGCATCGAGGGCCGGGGAGCTGTTTTTT. Variable domain in full (rest from reference TRBV5-1 and TRBJ2-2): KAGVTQTPRYLIKTRGQQVTLSCSPISGHRSVSWYQQTPGQGLQFLFEYFSETQRNKGNFPGRFSGRQFSNSRSEMNVSTLELGDSALYLCASSSRGAGGASRAGELFFGEGSRLTVL.

This clonotype turned up a few times. V usage is TRBV7-9 and J usage is TRBJ2-2; 10 bases fit TRBD1. The CDR3 contains 17 residues. V shed 4 bases, J shed 5 bases, and the junction held 10 bases outside the gene matches. Germline V gene data show CDR1 as SEHNR and CDR2 as FQNEAQ (reference sequence). CDR3 protein: CASSSPPGTGVTGELFF. In DNA form, the CDR3 reads TGTGCCAGCAGCTCTCCTCCCGGGACAGGGGTGACCGGGGAGCTGTTTTTT. The full variable domain, its missing parts supplied by reference TRBV7-9 and TRBJ2-2, is DTGVSQNPRHKITKRGQNVTFRCDPISEHNRLYWYRQTLGQGPEFLTYFQNEAQLEKSRLLSDRFSAERPKGSFSTLEIQRTEQGDSAMYLCASSSPPGTGVTGELFFGEGSRLTVL.